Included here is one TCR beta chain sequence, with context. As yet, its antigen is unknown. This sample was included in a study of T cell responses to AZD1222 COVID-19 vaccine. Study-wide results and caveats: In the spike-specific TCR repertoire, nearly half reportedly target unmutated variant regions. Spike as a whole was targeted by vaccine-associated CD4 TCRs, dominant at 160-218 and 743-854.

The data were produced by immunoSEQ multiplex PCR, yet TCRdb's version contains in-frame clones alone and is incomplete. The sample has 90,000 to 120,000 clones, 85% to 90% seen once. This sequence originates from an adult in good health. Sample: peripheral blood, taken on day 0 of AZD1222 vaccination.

CDR3 nucleotide sequence: TGTGCCATCCCAACAGGGTCGAGCTATGGCTACACCTTC. Translated: CAIPTGSSYGYTF. J is TRBJ1-2 and V is TRBV28, with D tentatively TRBD1 (6 bases). The CDR3 covers 13 residues. Germline V CDR1 and CDR2: MDHEN, SYDVKM. Trimming took off 10 bases at V and 4 bases at J, with 16 bases between the two ends.